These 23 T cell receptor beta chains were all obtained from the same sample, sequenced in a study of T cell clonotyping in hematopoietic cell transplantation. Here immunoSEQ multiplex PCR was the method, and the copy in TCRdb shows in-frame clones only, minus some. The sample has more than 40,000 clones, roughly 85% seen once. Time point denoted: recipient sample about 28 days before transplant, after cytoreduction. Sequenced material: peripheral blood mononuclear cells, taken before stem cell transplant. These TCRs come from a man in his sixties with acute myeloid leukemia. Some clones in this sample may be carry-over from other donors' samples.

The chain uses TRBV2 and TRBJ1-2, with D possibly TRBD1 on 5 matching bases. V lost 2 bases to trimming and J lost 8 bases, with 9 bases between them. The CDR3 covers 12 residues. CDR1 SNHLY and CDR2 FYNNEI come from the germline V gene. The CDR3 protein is CASSEQGRGYTF. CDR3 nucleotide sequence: TGTGCCAGCAGTGAACAGGGTAGGGGCTACACCTTC. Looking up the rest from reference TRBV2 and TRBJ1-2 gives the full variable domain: EPEVTQTPSHQVTQMGQEVILRCVPISNHLYFYWYRQILGQKVEFLVSFYNNEISEKSEIFDDQFSVERPDGSNFTLKIRSTKLEDSAMYFCASSEQGRGYTFGSGTRLTVV.

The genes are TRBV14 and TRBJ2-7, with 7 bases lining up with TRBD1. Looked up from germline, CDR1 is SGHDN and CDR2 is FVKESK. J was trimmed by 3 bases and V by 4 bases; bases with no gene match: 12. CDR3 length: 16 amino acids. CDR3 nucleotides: TGTGCCAGCAGCCGAAGCGGACAGGCTGGGTTCTACGAGCAGTACTTC. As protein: CASSRSGQAGFYEQYF.

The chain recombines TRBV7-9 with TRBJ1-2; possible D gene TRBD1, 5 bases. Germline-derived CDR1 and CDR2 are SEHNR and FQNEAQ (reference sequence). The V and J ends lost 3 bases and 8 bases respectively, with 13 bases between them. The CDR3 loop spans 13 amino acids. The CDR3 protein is CASSLMTEGGYTF. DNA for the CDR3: TGTGCCAGCAGCTTGATGACTGAGGGGGGCTACACCTTC.

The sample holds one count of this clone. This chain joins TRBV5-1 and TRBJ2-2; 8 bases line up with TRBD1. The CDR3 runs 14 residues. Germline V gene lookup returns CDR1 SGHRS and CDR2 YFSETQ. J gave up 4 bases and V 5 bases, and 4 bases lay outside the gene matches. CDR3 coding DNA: TGCGCCAGCAGACCGGACAGGGCCACCGGGGAGCTGTTTTTT. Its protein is CASRPDRATGELFF.

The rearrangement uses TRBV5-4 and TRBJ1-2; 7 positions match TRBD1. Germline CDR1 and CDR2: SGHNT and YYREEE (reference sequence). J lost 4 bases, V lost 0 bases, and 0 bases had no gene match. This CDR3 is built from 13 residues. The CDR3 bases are TGTGCCAGCAGCTTGGCAGGGGGCTATGGCTACACCTTC. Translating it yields CASSLAGGYGYTF. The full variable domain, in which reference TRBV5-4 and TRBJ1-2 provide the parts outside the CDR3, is ETGVTQSPTHLIKTRGQQVTLRCSSQSGHNTVSWYQQALGQGPQFIFQYYREEENGRGNFPPRFSGLQFPNYSSELNVNALELDDSALYLCASSLAGGYGYTFGSGTRLTVV.

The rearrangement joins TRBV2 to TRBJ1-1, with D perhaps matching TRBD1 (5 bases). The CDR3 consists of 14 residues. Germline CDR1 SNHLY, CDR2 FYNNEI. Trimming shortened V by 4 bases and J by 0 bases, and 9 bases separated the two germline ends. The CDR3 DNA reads TGTGCCAGCAGTGTAGACAGTTTGAACACTGAAGCTTTCTTT. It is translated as CASSVDSLNTEAFF.

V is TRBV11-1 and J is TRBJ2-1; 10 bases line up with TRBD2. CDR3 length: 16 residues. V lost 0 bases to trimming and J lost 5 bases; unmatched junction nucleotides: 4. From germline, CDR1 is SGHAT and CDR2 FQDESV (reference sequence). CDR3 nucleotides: TGTGCCAGCAGCTTAGCGTCGGGACTAGCGAACAATGAGCAGTTCTTC. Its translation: CASSLASGLANNEQFF.

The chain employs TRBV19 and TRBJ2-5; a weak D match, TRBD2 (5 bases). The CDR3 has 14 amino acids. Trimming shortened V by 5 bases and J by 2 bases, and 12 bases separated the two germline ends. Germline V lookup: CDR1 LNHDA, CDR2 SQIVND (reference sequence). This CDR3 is CASSPRADQETQYF. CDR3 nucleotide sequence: TGTGCCAGTAGTCCCAGAGCGGATCAAGAGACCCAGTACTTC.

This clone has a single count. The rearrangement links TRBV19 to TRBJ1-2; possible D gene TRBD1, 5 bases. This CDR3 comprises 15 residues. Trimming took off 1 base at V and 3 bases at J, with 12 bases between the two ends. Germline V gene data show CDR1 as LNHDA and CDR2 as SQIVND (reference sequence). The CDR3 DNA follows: TGTGCCAGTAGTATAGTGGGCAGGGAGGACTATGGCTACACCTTC. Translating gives CASSIVGREDYGYTF.

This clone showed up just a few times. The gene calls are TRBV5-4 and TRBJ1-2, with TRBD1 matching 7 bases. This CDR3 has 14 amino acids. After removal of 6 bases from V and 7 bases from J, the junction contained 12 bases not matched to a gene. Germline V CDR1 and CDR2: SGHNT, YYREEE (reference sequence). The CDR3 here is CASTLRGGPFGYTF. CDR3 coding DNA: TGTGCCAGCACCCTGAGAGGGGGCCCCTTTGGCTACACCTTC.

CDR3 loop: CASSIDRGNQPQHF. Written as DNA, the CDR3 is TGTGCCAGCAGTATCGACAGGGGCAATCAGCCCCAGCATTTT. J is TRBJ1-5 and V is TRBV6-6; 7 bases line up with TRBD1. This CDR3 comprises 14 residues. With 5 bases clipped from V and 2 bases from J, the junction kept 3 bases outside the gene matches. Germline V gene lookup returns CDR1 MNHNY and CDR2 SVGAGI (reference sequence).

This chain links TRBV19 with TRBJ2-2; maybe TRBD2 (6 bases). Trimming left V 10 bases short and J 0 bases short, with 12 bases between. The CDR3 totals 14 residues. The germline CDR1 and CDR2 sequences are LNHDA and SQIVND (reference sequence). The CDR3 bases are TGTGCCACAAGCCCGGGGGCGAACACCGGGGAGCTGTTTTTT. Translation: CATSPGANTGELFF.

The CDR3 bases are TGTGCCAGCAGCTTAGAAGTGTTTAGCGTTGGTGATACTGAAGCTTTCTTT. The encoded protein is CASSLEVFSVGDTEAFF. This chain joins TRBV7-8 and TRBJ1-1, with unresolved D. The CDR3 runs to 17 residues. Trimming cost V 1 base and J 5 bases, with 20 bases left between them. Germline V gene sequence: CDR1 SGHVS, CDR2 FQNEAQ.

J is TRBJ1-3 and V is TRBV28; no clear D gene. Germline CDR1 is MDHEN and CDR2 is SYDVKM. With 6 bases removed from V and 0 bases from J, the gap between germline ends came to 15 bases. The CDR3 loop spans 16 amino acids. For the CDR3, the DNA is TGTGCCAGCAGCGCTGACTTCTGGGGCTCTGGAAACACCATATATTTT. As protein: CASSADFWGSGNTIYF. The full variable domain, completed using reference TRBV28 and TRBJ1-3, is DVKVTQSSRYLVKRTGEKVFLECVQDMDHENMFWYRQDPGLGLRLIYFSYDVKMKEKGDIPEGYSVSREKKERFSLILESASTNQTSMYLCASSADFWGSGNTIYFGEGSWLTVV.

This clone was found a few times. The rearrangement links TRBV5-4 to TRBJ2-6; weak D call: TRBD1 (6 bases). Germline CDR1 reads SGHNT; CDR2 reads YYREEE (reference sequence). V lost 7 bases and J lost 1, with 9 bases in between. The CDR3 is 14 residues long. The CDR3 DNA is TGTGCCAGCTCCCAGGGGTCTGGGGCCAACGTCCTGACTTTC. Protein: CASSQGSGANVLTF.

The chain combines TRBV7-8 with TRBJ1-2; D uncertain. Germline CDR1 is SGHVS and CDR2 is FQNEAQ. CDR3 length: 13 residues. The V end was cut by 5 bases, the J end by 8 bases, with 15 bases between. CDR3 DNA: TGTGCCAGCAGCCCTCGGGCCGCGGCGGGCTACACCTTC. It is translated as CASSPRAAAGYTF.

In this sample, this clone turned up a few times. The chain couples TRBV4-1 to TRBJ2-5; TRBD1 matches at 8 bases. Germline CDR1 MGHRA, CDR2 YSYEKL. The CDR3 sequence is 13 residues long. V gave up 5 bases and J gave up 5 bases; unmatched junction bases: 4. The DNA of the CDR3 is TGCGCCAGCAGCGACAACAGGGGGGAGACCCAGTACTTC. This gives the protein CASSDNRGETQYF.

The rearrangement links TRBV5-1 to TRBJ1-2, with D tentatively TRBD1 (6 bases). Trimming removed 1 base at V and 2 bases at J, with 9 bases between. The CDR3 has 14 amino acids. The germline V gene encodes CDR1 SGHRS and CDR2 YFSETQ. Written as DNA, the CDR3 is TGCGCCAGCAGCTTGCCCGGACAGAACTATGGCTACACCTTC. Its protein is CASSLPGQNYGYTF.

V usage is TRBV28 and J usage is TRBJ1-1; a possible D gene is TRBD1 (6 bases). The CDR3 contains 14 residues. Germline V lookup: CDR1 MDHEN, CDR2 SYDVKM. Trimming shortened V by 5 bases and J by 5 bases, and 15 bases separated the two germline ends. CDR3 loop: CASSADRKNTEAFF. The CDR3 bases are TGTGCCAGCAGTGCGGACAGAAAGAATACTGAAGCTTTCTTT.

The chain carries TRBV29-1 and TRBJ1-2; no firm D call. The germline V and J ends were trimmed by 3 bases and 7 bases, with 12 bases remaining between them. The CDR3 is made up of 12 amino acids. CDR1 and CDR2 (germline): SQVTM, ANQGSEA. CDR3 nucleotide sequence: TGCAGCGTTGAGGATCGACGCGCTGGCTACACCTTC. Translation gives CSVEDRRAGYTF.

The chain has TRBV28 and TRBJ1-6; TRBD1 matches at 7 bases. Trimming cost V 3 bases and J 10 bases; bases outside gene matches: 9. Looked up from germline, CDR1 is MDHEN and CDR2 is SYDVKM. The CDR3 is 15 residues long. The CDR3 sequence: CASSLGDRGGSPLHF. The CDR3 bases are TGTGCCAGCAGTTTGGGGGACAGAGGCGGGTCACCCCTCCACTTT.

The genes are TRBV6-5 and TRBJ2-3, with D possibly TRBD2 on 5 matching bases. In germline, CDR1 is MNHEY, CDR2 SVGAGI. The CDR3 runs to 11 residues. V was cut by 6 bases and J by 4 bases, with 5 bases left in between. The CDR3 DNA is TGTGCCAGCAGGCGGGCAGATACGCAGTATTTT. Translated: CASRRADTQYF.

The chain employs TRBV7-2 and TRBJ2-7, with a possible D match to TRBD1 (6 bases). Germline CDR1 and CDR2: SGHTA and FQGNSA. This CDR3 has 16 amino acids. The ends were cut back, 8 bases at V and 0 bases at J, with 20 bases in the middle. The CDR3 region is CASSRGGLPSSYEQYF. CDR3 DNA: TGTGCCAGCTCCAGGGGTGGCTTACCGAGCTCCTACGAGCAGTACTTC.